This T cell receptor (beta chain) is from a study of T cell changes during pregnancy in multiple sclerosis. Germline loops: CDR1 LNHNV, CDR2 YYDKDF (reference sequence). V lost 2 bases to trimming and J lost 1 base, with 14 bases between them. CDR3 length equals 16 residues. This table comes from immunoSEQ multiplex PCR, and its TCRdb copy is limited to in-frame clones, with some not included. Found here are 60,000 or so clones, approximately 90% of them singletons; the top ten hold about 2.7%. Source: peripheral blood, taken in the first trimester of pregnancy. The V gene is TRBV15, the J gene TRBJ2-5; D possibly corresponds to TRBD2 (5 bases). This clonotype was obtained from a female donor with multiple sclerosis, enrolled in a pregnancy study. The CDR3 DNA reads TGTGCCACCAGCAGACAACACCCGCGGGTCCAAGAGACCCAGTACTTC. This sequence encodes CATSRQHPRVQETQYF.